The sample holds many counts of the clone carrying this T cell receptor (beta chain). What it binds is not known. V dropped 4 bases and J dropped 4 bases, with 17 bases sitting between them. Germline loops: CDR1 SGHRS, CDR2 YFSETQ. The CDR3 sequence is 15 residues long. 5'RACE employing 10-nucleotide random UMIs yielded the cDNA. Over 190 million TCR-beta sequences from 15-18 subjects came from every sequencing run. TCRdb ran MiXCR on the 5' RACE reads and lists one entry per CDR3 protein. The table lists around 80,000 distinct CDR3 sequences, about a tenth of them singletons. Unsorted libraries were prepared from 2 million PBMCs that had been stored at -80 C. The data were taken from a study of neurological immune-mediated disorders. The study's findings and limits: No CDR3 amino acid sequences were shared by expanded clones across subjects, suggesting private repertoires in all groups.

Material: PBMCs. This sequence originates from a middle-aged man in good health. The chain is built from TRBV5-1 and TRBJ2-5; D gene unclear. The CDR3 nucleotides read TGCGCCAGCAGCCCTTCGGGCCAAGGGTTAGAGACCCAGTACTTC. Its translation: CASSPSGQGLETQYF.